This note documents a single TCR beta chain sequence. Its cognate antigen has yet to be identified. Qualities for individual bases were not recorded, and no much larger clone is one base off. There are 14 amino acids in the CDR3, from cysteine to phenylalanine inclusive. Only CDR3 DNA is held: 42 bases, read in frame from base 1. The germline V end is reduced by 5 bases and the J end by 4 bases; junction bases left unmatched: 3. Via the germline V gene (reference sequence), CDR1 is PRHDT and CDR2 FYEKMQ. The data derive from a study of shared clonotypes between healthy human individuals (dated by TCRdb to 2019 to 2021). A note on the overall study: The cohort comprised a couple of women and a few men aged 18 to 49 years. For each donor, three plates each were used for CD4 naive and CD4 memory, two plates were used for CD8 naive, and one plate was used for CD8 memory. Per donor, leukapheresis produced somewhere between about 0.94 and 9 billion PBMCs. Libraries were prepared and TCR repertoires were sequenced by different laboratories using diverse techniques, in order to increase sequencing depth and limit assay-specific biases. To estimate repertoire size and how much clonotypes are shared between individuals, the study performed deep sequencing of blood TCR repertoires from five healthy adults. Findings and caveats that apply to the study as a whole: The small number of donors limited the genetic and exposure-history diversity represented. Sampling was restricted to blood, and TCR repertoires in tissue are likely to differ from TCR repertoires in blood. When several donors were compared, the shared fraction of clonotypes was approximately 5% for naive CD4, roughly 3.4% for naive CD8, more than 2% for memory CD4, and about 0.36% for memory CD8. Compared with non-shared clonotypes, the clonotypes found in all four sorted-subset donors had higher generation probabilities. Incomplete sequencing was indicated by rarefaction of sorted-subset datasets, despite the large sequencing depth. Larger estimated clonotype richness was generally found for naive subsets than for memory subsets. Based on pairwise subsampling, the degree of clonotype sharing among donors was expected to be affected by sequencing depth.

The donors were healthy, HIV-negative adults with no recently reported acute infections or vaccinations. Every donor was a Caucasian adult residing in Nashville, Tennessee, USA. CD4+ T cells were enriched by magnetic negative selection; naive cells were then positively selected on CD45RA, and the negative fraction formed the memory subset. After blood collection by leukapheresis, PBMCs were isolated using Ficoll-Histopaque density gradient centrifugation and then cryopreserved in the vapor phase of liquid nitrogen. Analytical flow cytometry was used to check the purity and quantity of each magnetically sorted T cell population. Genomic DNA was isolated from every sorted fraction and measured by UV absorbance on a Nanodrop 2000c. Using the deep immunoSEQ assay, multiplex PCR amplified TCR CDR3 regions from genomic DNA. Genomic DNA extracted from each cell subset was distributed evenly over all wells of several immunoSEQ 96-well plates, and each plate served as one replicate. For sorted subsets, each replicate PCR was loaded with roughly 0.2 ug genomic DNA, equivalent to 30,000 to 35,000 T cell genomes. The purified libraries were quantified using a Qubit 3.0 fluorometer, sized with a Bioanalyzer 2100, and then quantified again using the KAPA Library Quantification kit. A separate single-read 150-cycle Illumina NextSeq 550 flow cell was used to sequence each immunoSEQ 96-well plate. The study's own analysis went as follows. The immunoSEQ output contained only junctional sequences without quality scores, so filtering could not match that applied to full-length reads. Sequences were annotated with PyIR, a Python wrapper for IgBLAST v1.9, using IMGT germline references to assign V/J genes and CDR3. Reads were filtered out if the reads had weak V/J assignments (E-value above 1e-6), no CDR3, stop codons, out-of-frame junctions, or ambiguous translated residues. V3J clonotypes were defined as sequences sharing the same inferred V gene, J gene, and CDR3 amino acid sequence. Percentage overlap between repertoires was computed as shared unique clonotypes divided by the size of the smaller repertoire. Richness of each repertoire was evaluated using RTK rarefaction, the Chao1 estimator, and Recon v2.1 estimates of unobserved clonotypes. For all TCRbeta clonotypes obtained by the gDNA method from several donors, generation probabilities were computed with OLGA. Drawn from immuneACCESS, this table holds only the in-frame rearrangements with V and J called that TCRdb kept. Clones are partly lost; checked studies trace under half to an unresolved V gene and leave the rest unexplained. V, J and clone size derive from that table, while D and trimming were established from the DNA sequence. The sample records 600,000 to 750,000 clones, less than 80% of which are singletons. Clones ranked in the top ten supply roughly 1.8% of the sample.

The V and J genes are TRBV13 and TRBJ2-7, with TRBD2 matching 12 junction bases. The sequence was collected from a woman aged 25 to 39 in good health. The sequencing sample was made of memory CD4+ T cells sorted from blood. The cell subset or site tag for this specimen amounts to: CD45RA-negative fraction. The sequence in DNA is TGTGCCAGCAGCCGGACTAGCGGGACTTACGAGCAGTACTTC. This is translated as CASSRTSGTYEQYF.